The 29 T cell receptor beta chains listed next were all sequenced from one sample in a study of blood T cell repertoires in COVID-19. TCRdb's copy holds only in-frame clones and misses some; the assay was immunoSEQ multiplex PCR. The table includes 81,000 or so clones, around 89% detected once. Sequences were obtained from peripheral blood. These receptors were collected from a man between 70 and 80 years old with active or convalescent COVID-19.

The gene calls are TRBV7-2 and TRBJ1-5; maybe TRBD1 (6 bases). This CDR3 contains 15 residues. Germline assignment: CDR1 SGHTA and CDR2 FQGNSA. The V and J ends lost 6 bases and 0 bases respectively, with 12 bases between them. The CDR3 nucleotides are TGTGCCAGCAGTAAACAGGGAAATAGCAATCAGCCCCAGCATTTT. As protein: CASSKQGNSNQPQHF. Using reference TRBV7-2 and TRBJ1-5 for the parts outside the CDR3, the full variable domain is GAGVSQSPSNKVTEKGKDVELRCDPISGHTALYWYRQSLGQGLEFLIYFQGNSAPDKSGLPSDRFSAERTGGSVSTLTIQRTQQEDSAVYLCASSKQGNSNQPQHFGDGTRLSIL.

The chain carries TRBV30 and TRBJ2-6; 9 nucleotides align to TRBD1. This CDR3 region has 19 residues. The V gene end was trimmed by 0 bases and the J gene end by 2 bases; junction bases not matched to a gene: 11. Germline CDR1 GTSNPN, CDR2 SVGIG (reference sequence). The CDR3 DNA reads as TGTGCCTGGAGTGTACTGACAGGGGGTTCAGAGACTGGGGCCAACGTCCTGACTTTC. It codes for CAWSVLTGGSETGANVLTF.

CDR3 protein: CASSLSDRGAYEQFF. The DNA of the CDR3 is TGCGCCAGCAGCTTGTCGGACAGGGGAGCGTATGAGCAGTTCTTC. The chain carries TRBV5-1 and TRBJ2-1, with 9 nucleotides matching TRBD1. Germline V CDR1 and CDR2: SGHRS, YFSETQ. CDR3 length: 15 amino acids. V trimming: 1 base; J trimming: 8 bases; junction bases outside the gene matches: 7. The full variable domain, with the rest looked up from reference TRBV5-1 and TRBJ2-1, is KAGVTQTPRYLIKTRGQQVTLSCSPISGHRSVSWYQQTPGQGLQFLFEYFSETQRNKGNFPGRFSGRQFSNSRSEMNVSTLELGDSALYLCASSLSDRGAYEQFFGPGTRLTVL.

The sample holds a few counts of this clone. The rearrangement links TRBV30 to TRBJ1-2, with D perhaps matching TRBD1 (5 bases). This CDR3 has 14 residues. Per the germline V gene, CDR1 is GTSNPN and CDR2 is SVGIG (reference sequence). Trimming took off 4 bases at V and 5 bases at J, with 17 bases between the two ends. CDR3 sequence (DNA): TGTGCCTGGATCGGCGACAGAAGGTCTTATGGCTACACCTTC. Its protein product is CAWIGDRRSYGYTF.

The genes are TRBV3-1 (or the pseudogene TRBV3-2) and TRBJ2-5, with 13 bases fitting TRBD2. This CDR3 region has 18 residues. With V trimmed by 1 base and J by 5 bases, 10 bases remained unmatched. CDR1 and CDR2 from the germline V gene are LGHDT and YNNKEL (reference sequence). The CDR3 nucleotides read TGTGCCAGCAGCCAAGGGAGACTAGCGGGGGGATTAGGGGAGACCCAGTACTTC. Translation gives CASSQGRLAGGLGETQYF.

This clone was seen once. The chain carries TRBV19 and TRBJ2-7, with D possibly matching TRBD2 (6 bases). The CDR3 consists of 13 residues. Germline V gives CDR1 LNHDA, CDR2 SQIVND (reference sequence). Trimming left V 2 bases short and J 4 bases short, with 9 bases between. CDR3 protein: CASSILGGYEQYF. The CDR3 region has the DNA TGTGCCAGTAGTATACTGGGGGGATACGAGCAGTACTTC.

The chain carries TRBV7-2 and TRBJ2-2, with 9 bases that match TRBD1. The CDR3 has 19 amino acids. Germline V lookup: CDR1 SGHTA, CDR2 FQGNSA. V dropped 3 bases and J dropped 4; count of bases not matched to a gene: 15. The CDR3, as DNA: TGTGCCAGCAGCTTGAGATTGGGACAGGGTATTCCGACCACCGGGGAGCTGTTTTTT. Translated, it gives CASSLRLGQGIPTTGELFF.

This chain uses TRBV29-1 with TRBJ1-1; D may be TRBD1 (6 bases). This CDR3 comprises 12 residues. Germline values: CDR1 SQVTM, CDR2 ANQGSEA. Trimming removed 6 bases from V and 1 base from J, with 9 bases in between. The CDR3 sequence: CSVTQGNTEAFF. CDR3 coding DNA: TGCAGCGTGACACAGGGGAACACTGAAGCTTTCTTT.

This chain connects TRBV29-1 to TRBJ2-5; D is undetermined. There are 13 residues in the CDR3. Germline V lookup: CDR1 SQVTM, CDR2 ANQGSEA. The ends were cut back, 3 bases at V and 1 base at J, with 9 bases in the middle. The CDR3 sequence: CSVDDHSQETQYF. CDR3 nucleotide sequence: TGCAGCGTTGACGATCACTCCCAAGAGACCCAGTACTTC. Full variable domain (missing parts from reference TRBV29-1 and TRBJ2-5): SAVISQKPSRDICQRGTSLTIQCQVDSQVTMMFWYRQQPGQSLTLIATANQGSEATYESGFVIDKFPISRPNLTFSTLTVSNMSPEDSSIYLCSVDDHSQETQYFGPGTRLLVL.

The rearrangement uses TRBV29-1 and TRBJ2-5; a possible D gene is TRBD2 (5 bases). Germline CDR1 SQVTM, CDR2 ANQGSEA. The germline V and J ends were trimmed by 7 bases and 4 bases, with 13 bases remaining between them. The CDR3 runs to 12 residues. This chain's CDR3 is CSGFDGGETQYF. Written as DNA, the CDR3 is TGCAGCGGGTTCGACGGAGGAGAGACCCAGTACTTC.

V is TRBV6-1 and J is TRBJ1-5, with D possibly matching TRBD1 (6 bases). The V end lost 0 bases, the J end lost 3 bases, and 9 bases lay between the germline ends. The germline gives CDR1 MNHNS, CDR2 SASEGT. CDR3 length: 15 amino acids. The DNA for the CDR3 is TGTGCCAGCAGTGAAGCCAACAGGGTCAATCAGCCCCAGCATTTT. It codes for CASSEANRVNQPQHF.

The chain is built from TRBV10-3 and TRBJ1-2; D is unresolved. Trimming cost V 3 bases and J 4 bases, with 9 bases left between them. There are 13 residues in the CDR3. Germline V gives CDR1 ENHRY, CDR2 SYGVKD. CDR3 sequence: CAISEDTFYGYTF. CDR3 nucleotide sequence: TGTGCCATCAGTGAAGACACTTTCTATGGCTACACCTTC.

V gene TRBV5-8 combines with J gene TRBJ1-1, with 7 bases lining up with TRBD1. The J segment lost 6 bases and the V segment lost 0 bases, leaving 8 bases of the junction unmatched. The CDR3 loop spans 15 amino acids. CDR1 and CDR2 from the germline V gene are SGHTS and YDEGEE. The CDR3 here is CASSLGQGVFPEAFF. The CDR3, as DNA: TGTGCCAGCAGCTTGGGCCAGGGGGTCTTCCCTGAAGCTTTCTTT.

The V call is TRBV2, the J call TRBJ1-2; D might be TRBD1 (5 bases). Germline-derived CDR1 and CDR2 are SNHLY and FYNNEI. The germline V and J ends were trimmed by 3 bases and 6 bases, with 17 bases remaining between them. This CDR3 is 15 amino acids long. CDR3 nucleotide sequence: TGTGCCAGCAGTGAGGGGCAGGGAAGGAGACATGGCTACACCTTC. This gives the protein CASSEGQGRRHGYTF.

V usage is TRBV10-1 and J usage is TRBJ1-4; TRBD1 is a possible D gene (5 bases). The germline gives CDR1 WNHNN, CDR2 SYGVQD (reference sequence). This CDR3 comprises 18 residues. V was shortened by 4 bases and J by 2 bases, with 20 bases between the two germline ends. CDR3 sequence reads: CASSGKGYRNTTNEKLFF. The CDR3 region has the DNA TGCGCCAGCAGTGGGAAAGGCTACAGGAATACGACTAATGAAAAACTGTTTTTT.

V and J are TRBV27 and TRBJ1-2; D is unclear. Germline V gene lookup returns CDR1 MNHEY and CDR2 SMNVEV (reference sequence). CDR3 length equals 13 residues. With 3 bases removed from V and 4 bases from J, the gap between germline ends came to 9 bases. The CDR3 DNA is TGTGCCAGCAGTTTCGGAGAGTCCTATGGCTACACCTTC. As protein: CASSFGESYGYTF.

The J gene is TRBJ1-1, the V gene TRBV2; D gene unclear. CDR3 length: 15 amino acids. In germline, CDR1 is SNHLY, CDR2 FYNNEI. Trimming removed 6 bases at V and 5 bases at J, with 19 bases between. The CDR3 bases are TGTGCCAGCAGAAAGGAGGGCGGGGTAGAAACTGAAGCTTTCTTT. It translates to CASRKEGGVETEAFF.

The chain couples TRBV5-1 to TRBJ1-4; 9 bases line up with TRBD1. Trimming at V came to 4 bases and at J to 6 bases, leaving 10 bases not matched to a gene. In germline, CDR1 is SGHRS, CDR2 YFSETQ. The CDR3 consists of 16 residues. This CDR3 is CASSSNTGGLYEKLFF. The CDR3 bases are TGCGCCAGCAGCAGCAACACAGGGGGCCTTTATGAAAAACTGTTTTTT.

This clone was counted once. The genes are TRBV19 and TRBJ1-5, with a weak D call TRBD1 (5 bases). CDR3 length: 15 amino acids. Germline V gene lookup returns CDR1 LNHDA and CDR2 SQIVND (reference sequence). The V end was cut by 5 bases, the J end by 4 bases, with 15 bases between. The CDR3 spells CASSLWGGGNQPQHF. In DNA form, the CDR3 reads TGTGCCAGTAGTCTATGGGGGGGAGGAAATCAGCCCCAGCATTTT.

J is TRBJ2-7 and V is TRBV7-9; 8 bases fit TRBD1. V shed 5 bases and J 4 bases; nucleotides not matched to a gene: 10. The CDR3 covers 15 residues. Germline values: CDR1 SEHNR, CDR2 FQNEAQ (reference sequence). In DNA form, the CDR3 reads TGTGCCAGCAGCGAAGGCGAGACAGGGGATTACGAGCAGTACTTC. It codes for CASSEGETGDYEQYF.

This chain links TRBV30 with TRBJ1-6; TRBD1 aligns across 10 bases. The CDR3 is 15 residues long. Germline V lookup: CDR1 GTSNPN, CDR2 SVGIG (reference sequence). J lost 11 bases, V lost 2 bases, and 9 bases had no gene match. The CDR3: CAWSTTTGGSPPLHF. The CDR3 region has the DNA TGTGCCTGGAGTACTACGACAGGGGGCAGTCCACCCCTCCACTTT.

CDR3 protein: CATSDWGSGGELDNEQFF. The CDR3 nucleotides read TGTGCCACCAGTGACTGGGGTAGCGGGGGGGAATTAGACAATGAGCAGTTCTTC. This rearrangement joins TRBV24-1 to TRBJ2-1; 11 nucleotides align to TRBD2. This CDR3 comprises 18 residues. Germline values: CDR1 KGHDR, CDR2 SFDVKD. The junction had 12 bases not matched to a gene; V was cut back by 4 bases and J by 5 bases.

V is TRBV5-5 and J is TRBJ1-4, with a tentative D call TRBD1 (5 bases). This CDR3 spans 14 amino acids. Trimming pared 1 base from V and 4 bases from J, leaving 8 bases between. Germline CDR1 SGHKS, CDR2 YYEKEE (reference sequence). The CDR3 DNA sequence: TGTGCCAGCAGCTTGTGGGGCGGTAATGAAAAACTGTTTTTT. This codes for CASSLWGGNEKLFF.

CDR3: CASSPPLGADPEQFF. The CDR3 DNA reads TGCGCCAGCAGCCCGCCGCTGGGAGCGGACCCTGAGCAGTTCTTC. This rearrangement joins TRBV5-1 to TRBJ2-1; weak D call: TRBD2 (5 bases). The CDR3 runs to 15 residues. V lost 4 bases and J lost 9, with 20 bases in between. In germline, CDR1 is SGHRS, CDR2 YFSETQ.

This sequence joins TRBV6-5 and TRBJ1-1; weak D call: TRBD1 (5 bases). The V and J ends lost 6 bases and 4 bases respectively, with 9 bases between them. This CDR3 contains 12 residues. In germline, CDR1 is MNHEY, CDR2 SVGAGI. The CDR3 bases are TGTGCCAGCAGCAGGACAAGCACTGAAGCTTTCTTT. It specifies CASSRTSTEAFF.

The chain joins TRBV3-1 (or the pseudogene TRBV3-2) to TRBJ2-5; D is perhaps TRBD1 (6 bases). CDR1 and CDR2 from the germline V gene are LGHDT and YNNKEL (reference sequence). This CDR3 has 13 amino acids. Trimming took off 5 bases at V and 2 bases at J, with 9 bases between the two ends. The CDR3 region is CASSAGQQETQYF. As DNA, the CDR3 is TGTGCCAGCAGCGCCGGACAGCAAGAGACCCAGTACTTC.

The chain combines TRBV7-2 with TRBJ1-6, with no clear D. The CDR3 has 14 amino acids. The V and J ends lost 1 base and 8 bases respectively, with 9 bases between them. Germline V gives CDR1 SGHTA, CDR2 FQGNSA. Here the CDR3 reads CASSLEWQDSPLHF. As DNA, the CDR3 is TGTGCCAGCAGCTTAGAGTGGCAGGATTCACCCCTCCACTTT.

The CDR3 is CASSLSEAETQYF. CDR3 nucleotide sequence: TGTGCCAGCAGTTTATCTGAGGCAGAGACCCAGTACTTC. This chain links TRBV27 with TRBJ2-5; no definite D call. Germline V gene data show CDR1 as MNHEY and CDR2 as SMNVEV (reference sequence). Deletions cut 0 bases from V and 4 bases from J, with 6 bases between. This CDR3 contains 13 residues.

This chain links TRBV6-5 with TRBJ2-7; perhaps TRBD1 as D (7 bases). Trimming pared 7 bases from V and 3 bases from J, leaving 13 bases between. The CDR3 sequence is 13 residues long. The germline V gene encodes CDR1 MNHEY and CDR2 SVGAGI. The DNA for the CDR3 is TGTGCCAGCAAGGCAGGGGGGTACTACGAGCAGTACTTC. Amino acid sequence: CASKAGGYYEQYF.